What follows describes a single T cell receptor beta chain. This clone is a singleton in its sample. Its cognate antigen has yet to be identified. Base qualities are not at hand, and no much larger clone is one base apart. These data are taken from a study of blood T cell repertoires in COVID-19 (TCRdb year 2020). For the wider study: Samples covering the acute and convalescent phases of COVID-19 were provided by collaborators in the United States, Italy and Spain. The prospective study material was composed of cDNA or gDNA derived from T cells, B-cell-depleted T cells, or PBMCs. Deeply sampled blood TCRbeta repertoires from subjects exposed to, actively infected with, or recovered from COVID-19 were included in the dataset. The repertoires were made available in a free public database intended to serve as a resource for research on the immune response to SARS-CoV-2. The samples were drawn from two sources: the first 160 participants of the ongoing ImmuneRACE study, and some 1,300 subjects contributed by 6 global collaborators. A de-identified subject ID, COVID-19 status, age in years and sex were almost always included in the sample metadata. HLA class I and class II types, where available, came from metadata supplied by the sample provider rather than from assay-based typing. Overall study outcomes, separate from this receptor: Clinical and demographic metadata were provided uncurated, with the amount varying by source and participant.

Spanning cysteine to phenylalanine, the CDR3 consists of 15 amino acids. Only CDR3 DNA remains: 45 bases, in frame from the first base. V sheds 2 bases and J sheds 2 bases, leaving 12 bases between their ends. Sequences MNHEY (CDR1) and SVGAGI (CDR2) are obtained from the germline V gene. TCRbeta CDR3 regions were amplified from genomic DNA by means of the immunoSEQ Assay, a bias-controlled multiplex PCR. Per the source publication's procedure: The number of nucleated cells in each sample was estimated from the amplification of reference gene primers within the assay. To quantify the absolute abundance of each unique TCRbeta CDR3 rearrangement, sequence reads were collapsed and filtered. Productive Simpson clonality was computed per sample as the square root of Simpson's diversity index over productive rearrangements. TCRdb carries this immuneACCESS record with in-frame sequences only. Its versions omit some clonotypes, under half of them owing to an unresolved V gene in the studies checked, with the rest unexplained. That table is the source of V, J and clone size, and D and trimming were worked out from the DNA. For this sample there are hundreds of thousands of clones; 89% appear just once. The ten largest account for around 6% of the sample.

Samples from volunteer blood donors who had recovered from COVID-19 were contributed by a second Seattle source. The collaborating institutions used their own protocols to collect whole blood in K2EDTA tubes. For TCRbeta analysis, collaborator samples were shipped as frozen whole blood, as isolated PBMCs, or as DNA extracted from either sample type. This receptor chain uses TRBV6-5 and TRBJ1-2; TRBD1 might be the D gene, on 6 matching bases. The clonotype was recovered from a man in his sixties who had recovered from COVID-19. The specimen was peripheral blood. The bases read TGTGCCAGCAGTTACGGGGGGGCGATAAACTATGGCTACACCTTC. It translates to CASSYGGAINYGYTF.